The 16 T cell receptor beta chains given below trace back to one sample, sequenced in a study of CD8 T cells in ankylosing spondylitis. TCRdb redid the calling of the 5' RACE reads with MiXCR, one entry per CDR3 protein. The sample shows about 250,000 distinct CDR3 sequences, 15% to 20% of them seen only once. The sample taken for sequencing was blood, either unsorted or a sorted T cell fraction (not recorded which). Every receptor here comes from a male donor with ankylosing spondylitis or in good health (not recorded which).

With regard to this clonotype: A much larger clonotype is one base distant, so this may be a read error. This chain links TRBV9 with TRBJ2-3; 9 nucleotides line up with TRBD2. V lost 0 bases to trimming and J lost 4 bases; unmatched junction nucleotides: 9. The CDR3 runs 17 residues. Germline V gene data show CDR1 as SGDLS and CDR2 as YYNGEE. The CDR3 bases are TGTGCCAGCAGCGTAGCCGCCGGCCTAGCGGGACCAGATACGCAGTATTTT. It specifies CASSVAAGLAGPDTQYF.

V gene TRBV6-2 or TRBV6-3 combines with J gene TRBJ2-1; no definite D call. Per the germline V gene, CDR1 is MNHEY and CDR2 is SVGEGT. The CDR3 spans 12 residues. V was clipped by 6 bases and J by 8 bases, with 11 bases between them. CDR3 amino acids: CASRLLDHEQFF. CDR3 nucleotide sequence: TGTGCCAGCAGACTGCTTGACCATGAGCAGTTCTTC.

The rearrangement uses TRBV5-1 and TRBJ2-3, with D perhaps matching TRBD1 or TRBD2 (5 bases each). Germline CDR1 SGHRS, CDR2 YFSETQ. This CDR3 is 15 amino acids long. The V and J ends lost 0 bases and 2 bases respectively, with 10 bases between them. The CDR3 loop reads CASSLDGGFTDTQYF. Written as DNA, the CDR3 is TGCGCCAGCAGCTTGGATGGGGGATTCACAGATACGCAGTATTTT.

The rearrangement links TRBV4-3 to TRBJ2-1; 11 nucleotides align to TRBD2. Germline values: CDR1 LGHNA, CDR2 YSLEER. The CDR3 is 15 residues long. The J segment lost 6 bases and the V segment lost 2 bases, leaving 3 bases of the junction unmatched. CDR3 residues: CASSQFSGRANEQFF. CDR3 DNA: TGCGCCAGCAGCCAATTTAGCGGGAGGGCCAATGAGCAGTTCTTC.

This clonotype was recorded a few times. The DNA of the CDR3 is TGTGCCAGTAGTACACAGAGAAACAACAATGAGCAGTTCTTC. It encodes CASSTQRNNNEQFF. The chain carries TRBV19 and TRBJ2-1, with D hard to call. The CDR3 has 14 amino acids. Trimming shortened V by 4 bases and J by 5 bases, and 12 bases separated the two germline ends. Per germline, CDR1 LNHDA and CDR2 SQIVND (reference sequence).

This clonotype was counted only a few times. CDR3 sequence (DNA): TGTGCCAGCAGCCGGGGACAGGGAAACTATGGCTACACCTTC. It encodes CASSRGQGNYGYTF. This chain links TRBV7-9 with TRBJ1-2; 9 bases match TRBD1. The CDR3 sequence is 14 residues long. Germline-derived CDR1 and CDR2 are SEHNR and FQNEAQ (reference sequence). J lost 2 bases, V lost 5 bases, and 3 bases had no gene match.

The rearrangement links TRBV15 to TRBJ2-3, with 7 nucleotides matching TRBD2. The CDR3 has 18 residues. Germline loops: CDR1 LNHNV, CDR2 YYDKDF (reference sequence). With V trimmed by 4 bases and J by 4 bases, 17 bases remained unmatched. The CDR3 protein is CATSTPGTNRTRPDTQYF. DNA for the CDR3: TGTGCCACCAGCACTCCTGGGACTAATCGAACACGTCCAGATACGCAGTATTTT.

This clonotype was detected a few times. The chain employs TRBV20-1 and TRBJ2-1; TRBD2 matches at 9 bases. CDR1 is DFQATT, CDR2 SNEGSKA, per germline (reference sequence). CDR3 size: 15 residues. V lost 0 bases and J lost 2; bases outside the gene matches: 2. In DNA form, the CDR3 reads TGCAGTGCTAGAGAACCTAGCGGGGCCTACAATGAGCAGTTCTTC. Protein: CSAREPSGAYNEQFF.

The CDR3 nucleotides read TGTGCCACCAGTGCCAAAACAGGGGTTGGAGATACGCAGTATTTT. Its protein is CATSAKTGVGDTQYF. The chain combines TRBV24-1 with TRBJ2-3, with TRBD1 matching over 7 bases. Looked up from germline, CDR1 is KGHDR and CDR2 is SFDVKD. This CDR3 contains 15 residues. V was clipped by 5 bases and J by 5 bases; unmatched bases: 9.

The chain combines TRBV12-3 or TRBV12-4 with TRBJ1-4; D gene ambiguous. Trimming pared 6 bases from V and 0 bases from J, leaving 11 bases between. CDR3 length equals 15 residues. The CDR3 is CASRSTSATNEKLFF. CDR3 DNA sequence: TGTGCCAGCAGATCCACGAGTGCAACTAATGAAAAACTGTTTTTT.

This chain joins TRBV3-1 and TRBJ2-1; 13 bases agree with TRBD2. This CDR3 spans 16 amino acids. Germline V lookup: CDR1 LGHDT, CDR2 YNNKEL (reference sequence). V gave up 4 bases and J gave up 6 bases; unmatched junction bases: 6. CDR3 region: CASSPWTSGSLNEQFF. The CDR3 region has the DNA TGTGCCAGCAGCCCCTGGACTAGCGGGAGCCTCAATGAGCAGTTCTTC.

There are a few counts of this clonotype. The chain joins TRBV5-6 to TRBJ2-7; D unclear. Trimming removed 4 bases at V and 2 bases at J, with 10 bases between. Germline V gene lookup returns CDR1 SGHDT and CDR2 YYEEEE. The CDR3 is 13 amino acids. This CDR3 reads CASSLDQAYEQYF. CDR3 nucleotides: TGTGCCAGCAGCCTGGACCAGGCCTACGAGCAGTACTTC.

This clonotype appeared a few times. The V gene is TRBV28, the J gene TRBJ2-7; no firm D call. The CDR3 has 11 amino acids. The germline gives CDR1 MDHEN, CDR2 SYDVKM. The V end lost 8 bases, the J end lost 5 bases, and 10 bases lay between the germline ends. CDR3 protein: CASHDANEQYF. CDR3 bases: TGTGCCAGCCATGACGCCAACGAGCAGTACTTC. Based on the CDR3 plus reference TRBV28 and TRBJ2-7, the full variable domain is DVKVTQSSRYLVKRTGEKVFLECVQDMDHENMFWYRQDPGLGLRLIYFSYDVKMKEKGDIPEGYSVSREKKERFSLILESASTNQTSMYLCASHDANEQYFGPGTRLTVT.

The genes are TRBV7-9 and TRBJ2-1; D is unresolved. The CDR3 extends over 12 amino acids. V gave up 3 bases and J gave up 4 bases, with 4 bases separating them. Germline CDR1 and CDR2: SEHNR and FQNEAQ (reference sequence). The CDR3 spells CASSFDYNEQFF. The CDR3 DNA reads TGTGCCAGCAGCTTTGATTACAATGAGCAGTTCTTC.

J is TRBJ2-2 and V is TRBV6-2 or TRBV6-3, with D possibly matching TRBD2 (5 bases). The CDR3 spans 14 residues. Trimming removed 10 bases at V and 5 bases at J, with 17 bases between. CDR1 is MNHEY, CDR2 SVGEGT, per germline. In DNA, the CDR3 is TGTGCCACCCTGCCGGGGTTGTGGACCGGGGAGCTGTTTTTT. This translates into CATLPGLWTGELFF.

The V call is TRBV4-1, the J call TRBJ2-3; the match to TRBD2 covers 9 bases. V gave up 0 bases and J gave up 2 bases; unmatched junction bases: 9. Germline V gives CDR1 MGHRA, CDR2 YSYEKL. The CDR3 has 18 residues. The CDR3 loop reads CASSQDRLAEAYTDTQYF. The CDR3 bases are TGCGCCAGCAGCCAAGATCGACTAGCGGAAGCTTACACAGATACGCAGTATTTT.